The present T cell receptor beta chain was sequenced within a study of T cells in Graves' hyperthyroidism and ophthalmopathy. Patients were excluded because of uncontrolled infection, other autoimmune disease, pregnancy or lactation. PBMCs were sourced from more than 7.5 ml fresh peripheral blood. After removal of 1 base from V and 0 bases from J, the junction contained 4 bases not matched to a gene. The CDR3 loop spans 16 amino acids. CDR1 and CDR2 (germline): LNHDA, SQIVND (reference sequence). Overall study results and limits: In the blood, most expanded thyroid clonotypes above 0.001 appeared as well.

About this clonotype itself: What it binds is not known.

From RNA transcripts, TCR beta CDR3 regions were amplified. The HTBI primer set drove a first-round RT-PCR of the TCR CDR3. TCRdb reanalysed the multiplex PCR reads using MiXCR and keeps one entry per CDR3 protein. The data hold some 800,000 distinct CDR3 sequences, with 38% observed a single time. This sequence joins TRBV19 and TRBJ2-7; TRBD2 matches 9 bases. The sample consisted of blood. The clonotype comes from a young man with Graves' hyperthyroidism. The CDR3 DNA follows: TGTGCCAGTAGTATAGGAACTAGCGGGCCCTCCTACGAGCAGTACTTC. Translating gives CASSIGTSGPSYEQYF.